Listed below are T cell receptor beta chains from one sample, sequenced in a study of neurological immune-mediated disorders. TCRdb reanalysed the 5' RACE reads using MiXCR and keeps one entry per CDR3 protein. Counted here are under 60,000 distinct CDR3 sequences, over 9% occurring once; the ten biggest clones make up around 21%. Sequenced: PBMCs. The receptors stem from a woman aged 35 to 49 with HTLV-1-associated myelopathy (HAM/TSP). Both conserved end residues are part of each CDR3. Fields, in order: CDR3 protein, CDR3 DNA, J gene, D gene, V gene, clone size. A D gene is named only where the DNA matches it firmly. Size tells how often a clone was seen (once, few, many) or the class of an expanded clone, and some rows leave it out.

cdr3_aa: CSARGEQGIDTQYF
cdr3_nt: TGCAGTGCTAGAGGAGAGCAGGGAATAGATACGCAGTATTTT
j_call: TRBJ2-3
d_call: NA
v_call: TRBV20-1
clone_size: many

cdr3_aa: CASSQNTGLSYEQYF
cdr3_nt: TGCGCCAGCAGCCAGAACACAGGGCTCTCCTACGAGCAGTACTTC
j_call: TRBJ2-7
d_call: NA
v_call: TRBV4-1
clone_size: many

cdr3_aa: CASSHAGTTSTDTQYF
cdr3_nt: TGCGCCAGCAGCCACGCCGGGACTACAAGCACAGATACGCAGTATTTT
j_call: TRBJ2-3
d_call: TRBD2
v_call: TRBV4-1
clone_size: few

cdr3_aa: CSASPYSSYNSPLHF
cdr3_nt: TGCAGTGCTAGCCCGTATAGCTCCTATAATTCACCCCTCCACTTT
j_call: TRBJ1-6
d_call: NA
v_call: TRBV20-1
clone_size: many

cdr3_aa: CASGFGHF
cdr3_nt: TGTGCCAGCGGATTCGGGCACTTC
j_call: TRBJ1-2
d_call: NA
v_call: TRBV2
clone_size: many

cdr3_aa: CASSIARGDYGYTF
cdr3_nt: TGTGCCAGTAGTATAGCCCGGGGGGACTATGGCTACACCTTC
j_call: TRBJ1-2
d_call: NA
v_call: TRBV19
clone_size: many

cdr3_aa: CASSLSPLGQGGTEAFF
cdr3_nt: TGCGCCAGCAGCTTGAGCCCTCTAGGACAGGGAGGCACTGAAGCTTTCTTT
j_call: TRBJ1-1
d_call: TRBD1
v_call: TRBV5-1
clone_size: many

cdr3_aa: CASSQGGNGRDEQYF
cdr3_nt: TGCGCCAGCAGCCAGGGTGGGAACGGCCGGGACGAGCAGTACTTC
j_call: TRBJ2-7
d_call: NA
v_call: TRBV4-3
clone_size: many

cdr3_aa: CAGRRGSSYNEQFF
cdr3_nt: TGTGCCGGAAGGCGGGGGTCCTCCTACAATGAGCAGTTCTTC
j_call: TRBJ2-1
d_call: TRBD2
v_call: TRBV2
clone_size: many

cdr3_aa: CASSPAPQETQYF
cdr3_nt: TGTGCAAGCAGCCCGGCACCACAAGAGACCCAGTACTTC
j_call: TRBJ2-5
d_call: NA
v_call: TRBV5-5
clone_size: NA

cdr3_aa: CASSVRDSKGTDTQYF
cdr3_nt: TGTGCCAGCAGCGTAAGGGACTCGAAGGGCACAGATACGCAGTATTTT
j_call: TRBJ2-3
d_call: NA
v_call: TRBV9
clone_size: many

cdr3_aa: CAIRGDREKAFF
cdr3_nt: TGTGCCATCAGAGGGGACAGGGAAAAAGCTTTCTTT
j_call: TRBJ1-1
d_call: TRBD1
v_call: TRBV10-3
clone_size: few

cdr3_aa: CCARALDMPANTEAFF
cdr3_nt: TGCTGTGCTAGAGCCCTGGACATGCCGGCGAACACTGAAGCTTTCTTT
j_call: TRBJ1-1
d_call: NA
v_call: TRBV20-1
clone_size: NA

cdr3_aa: CASSLVMRADEQFF
cdr3_nt: TGTGCCAGCAGCTTGGTAATGAGGGCCGATGAGCAGTTCTTC
j_call: TRBJ2-1
d_call: NA
v_call: TRBV5-6
clone_size: many

cdr3_aa: CASSSNQGYGELFF
cdr3_nt: TGTGCCAGCAGCTCAAACCAAGGGTACGGGGAGCTGTTTTTT
j_call: TRBJ2-2
d_call: NA
v_call: TRBV11-2
clone_size: many

cdr3_aa: CSARDIWGESTEAFF
cdr3_nt: TGCAGTGCTAGAGATATCTGGGGGGAGAGCACTGAAGCTTTCTTT
j_call: TRBJ1-1
d_call: NA
v_call: TRBV20-1
clone_size: many

cdr3_aa: CASSPRWEGGEQYF
cdr3_nt: TGTGCCAGCAGCCCCCGATGGGAAGGGGGCGAGCAGTACTTC
j_call: TRBJ2-7
d_call: NA
v_call: TRBV14
clone_size: NA

cdr3_aa: CSVPRTADTQYF
cdr3_nt: TGCAGCGTCCCTAGGACAGCAGATACGCAGTATTTT
j_call: TRBJ2-3
d_call: NA
v_call: TRBV29-1
clone_size: many

cdr3_aa: CASSQVETGVSTEAFF
cdr3_nt: TGCGCCAGCAGCCAAGTAGAGACAGGGGTATCCACTGAAGCTTTCTTT
j_call: TRBJ1-1
d_call: TRBD1
v_call: TRBV4-1
clone_size: many

cdr3_aa: CAISDSYNEQFF
cdr3_nt: TGTGCCATCAGTGACAGTTACAATGAGCAGTTCTTC
j_call: TRBJ2-1
d_call: NA
v_call: TRBV10-3
clone_size: many

cdr3_aa: CASSLLGNQPQHF
cdr3_nt: TGCGCCAGCAGCTTGTTGGGGAATCAGCCCCAGCATTTT
j_call: TRBJ1-5
d_call: NA
v_call: TRBV5-1
clone_size: many

cdr3_aa: CATSDPTSTDTQYF
cdr3_nt: TGTGCCACCAGTGATCCTACTAGCACAGATACGCAGTATTTT
j_call: TRBJ2-3
d_call: NA
v_call: TRBV24-1
clone_size: many

cdr3_aa: CSARDLAGGLAKNIQYF
cdr3_nt: TGCAGTGCTAGAGATCTAGCGGGGGGCTTAGCCAAAAACATTCAGTACTTC
j_call: TRBJ2-4
d_call: TRBD2
v_call: TRBV20-1
clone_size: many

cdr3_aa: CASSHRDYWDEQYF
cdr3_nt: TGTGCCAGCAGTCACAGAGACTACTGGGACGAGCAGTACTTC
j_call: TRBJ2-7
d_call: NA
v_call: TRBV21-1
clone_size: many

cdr3_aa: CASSLYRGDRAANEAFF
cdr3_nt: TGTGCCAGCAGCCTATATAGGGGGGACAGGGCGGCAAATGAAGCTTTCTTT
j_call: TRBJ1-1
d_call: TRBD1
v_call: TRBV7-2
clone_size: few

cdr3_aa: CASSPTPDQPQHF
cdr3_nt: TGCGCCAGCAGCCCCACTCCAGATCAGCCCCAGCATTTT
j_call: TRBJ1-5
d_call: NA
v_call: TRBV5-1
clone_size: many

cdr3_aa: CASSQDETQYF
cdr3_nt: TGCGCCAGCAGCCAAGATGAGACCCAGTACTTC
j_call: TRBJ2-5
d_call: NA
v_call: TRBV4-1
clone_size: few

cdr3_aa: CASSQDAWETQYF
cdr3_nt: TGCGCCAGCAGCCAGGACGCGTGGGAGACCCAGTACTTC
j_call: TRBJ2-5
d_call: NA
v_call: TRBV4-1
clone_size: many

cdr3_aa: CASSPNRVAYGYTF
cdr3_nt: TGTGCCAGCAGTCCCAACAGGGTTGCCTATGGCTACACCTTC
j_call: TRBJ1-2
d_call: NA
v_call: TRBV12-3/TRBV12-4
clone_size: many

cdr3_aa: CSVLQTSGGITDTQYF
cdr3_nt: TGCAGTGTCCTACAAACTAGCGGGGGGATCACAGATACGCAGTATTTT
j_call: TRBJ2-3
d_call: TRBD2
v_call: TRBV20-1
clone_size: NA

cdr3_aa: CASSLGSGGADGDTQYF
cdr3_nt: TGTGCCAGCAGCCTCGGGAGCGGGGGGGCCGATGGAGATACGCAGTATTTT
j_call: TRBJ2-3
d_call: TRBD2
v_call: TRBV7-9
clone_size: many

cdr3_aa: CAWSTSQGAQYF
cdr3_nt: TGTGCCTGGAGTACCTCGCAGGGAGCCCAGTACTTC
j_call: TRBJ2-5
d_call: NA
v_call: TRBV30
clone_size: many

cdr3_aa: CASSLGAGDDGYTF
cdr3_nt: TGCGCCAGCAGCTTGGGGGCAGGGGATGATGGCTACACCTTC
j_call: TRBJ1-2
d_call: NA
v_call: TRBV5-1
clone_size: many

cdr3_aa: CASSLVLAGTDTQYF
cdr3_nt: TGCGCCAGCAGCTTGGTACTAGCGGGTACAGATACGCAGTATTTT
j_call: TRBJ2-3
d_call: TRBD2
v_call: TRBV5-1
clone_size: medium-sized

cdr3_aa: CASSSTGDSPLHF
cdr3_nt: TGCGCCAGCAGCTCAACAGGGGATTCACCCCTCCACTTT
j_call: TRBJ1-6
d_call: TRBD1
v_call: TRBV5-1
clone_size: many

cdr3_aa: CASSQVSGIALHF
cdr3_nt: TGTGCCAGCAGCCAAGTCTCGGGAATAGCCCTCCACTTT
j_call: TRBJ1-6
d_call: NA
v_call: TRBV14
clone_size: many

cdr3_aa: CASANRGDTGELFF
cdr3_nt: TGTGCCAGCGCCAACAGGGGAGACACCGGGGAGCTGTTTTTT
j_call: TRBJ2-2
d_call: TRBD1
v_call: TRBV6-2/TRBV6-3
clone_size: NA

cdr3_aa: CASSFRQGDTIYF
cdr3_nt: TGCGCCAGCAGCTTCCGGCAGGGAGACACCATATATTTT
j_call: TRBJ1-3
d_call: NA
v_call: TRBV5-1
clone_size: many

cdr3_aa: CASSLVAGASNTEAFF
cdr3_nt: TGCGCCAGCAGCTTGGTGGCAGGGGCCTCGAACACTGAAGCTTTCTTT
j_call: TRBJ1-1
d_call: NA
v_call: TRBV5-1
clone_size: many

cdr3_aa: CASSQDSSGENYNEQFF
cdr3_nt: TGCGCCAGCAGCCAAGATAGTTCGGGGGAGAACTACAATGAGCAGTTCTTC
j_call: TRBJ2-1
d_call: NA
v_call: TRBV4-3
clone_size: few

cdr3_aa: CASSSDRNEKLFF
cdr3_nt: TGTGCCAGCAGCTCGGACAGAAATGAAAAACTGTTTTTT
j_call: TRBJ1-4
d_call: NA
v_call: TRBV5-4
clone_size: few